This T cell receptor (beta chain) was recovered during a study of blood T cell repertoires in COVID-19. As for the study in general: The cDNA or gDNA used as material had been derived from T cells, B-cell-depleted T cells, or PBMCs.

Germline V gene sequence: CDR1 SGDLS, CDR2 YYNGEE. V was pared by 3 bases and J by 4 bases, with 20 bases between. The CDR3 length is 17 residues. TCRdb's copy holds only in-frame clones and misses some; the assay was immunoSEQ multiplex PCR. The repertoire holds around 56,000 clones, with about 90% as singletons. The rearrangement joins TRBV9 to TRBJ1-3, with D possibly matching TRBD1 (6 bases). Material: peripheral blood. This clonotype was obtained from a human donor in a cohort sampled during active COVID-19. CDR3 amino acids: CASSGPQYTGIGNTIYF. For the CDR3, the DNA is TGTGCCAGCAGCGGCCCCCAATACACAGGGATAGGAAACACCATATATTTT.